This T cell receptor beta chain was retrieved from a study of blood T cells in healthy people across ages. A second PCR of 7 to 11 cycles used a sample-barcoded 5' primer and a J-beta primer mix. TCRdb re-analysed the 5' RACE reads in MiXCR, keeping a single row per CDR3 protein. The sample comprises about 590,000 distinct CDR3 sequences, about 30% of which are singletons, and approximately 14% rests with the top ten. Study-level points and caveats: Per-million-T-cell TCR beta diversity fell roughly linearly with age.

Researchers report isolating at least 7 million PBMCs per sample. Concerning this clonotype: Its antigen remains unidentified.

V lost 0 bases and J lost 5; bases outside the gene matches: 10. This CDR3 spans 16 amino acids. Germline CDR1 is SGHRS and CDR2 is YFSETQ. The sequence was obtained from an elderly woman in good health. Sequenced material: blood. The rearrangement uses TRBV5-1 and TRBJ1-1, with 7 bases matching TRBD1. This CDR3 reads CASSLGRTGIGTEAFF. The CDR3 nucleotides are TGCGCCAGCAGCTTGGGGCGGACAGGAATCGGGACTGAAGCTTTCTTT.